The text below deals with one TCR beta chain. This sample was taken from a study of T-cell memory formation after mild COVID-19. Study-wide background: TCR clusters were mostly donor specific.

Germline V CDR1 and CDR2: SGHTA, FQGNSA. V was shortened by 5 bases and J by 0 bases, with 9 bases between the two germline ends. This CDR3 is built from 14 residues. Libraries for TCRalpha and TCRbeta carried sample barcodes and unique molecular identifiers via 5'RACE. One entry per CDR3 protein, called by TCRdb with MiXCR from the 5' RACE reads. This sample has 350,000 to 450,000 distinct CDR3 sequences; 24% occur once, and the top ten carry roughly 8.9%. The rearrangement links TRBV7-2 to TRBJ2-3, with D unclear. The clonotype was recovered from an adult woman who had mild COVID-19 (a few samples of this study predate the infection). Cell type and time point are not known. The sequencing sample was made of PBMCs or a T cell subset sorted from them (not recorded which). The CDR3: CASSPVYSTDTQYF. Written as DNA, the CDR3 is TGTGCCAGCAGCCCTGTATACAGCACAGATACGCAGTATTTT. Complete variable domain (other parts from reference TRBV7-2 and TRBJ2-3): GAGVSQSPSNKVTEKGKDVELRCDPISGHTALYWYRQSLGQGLEFLIYFQGNSAPDKSGLPSDRFSAERTGGSVSTLTIQRTQQEDSAVYLCASSPVYSTDTQYFGPGTRLTVL.